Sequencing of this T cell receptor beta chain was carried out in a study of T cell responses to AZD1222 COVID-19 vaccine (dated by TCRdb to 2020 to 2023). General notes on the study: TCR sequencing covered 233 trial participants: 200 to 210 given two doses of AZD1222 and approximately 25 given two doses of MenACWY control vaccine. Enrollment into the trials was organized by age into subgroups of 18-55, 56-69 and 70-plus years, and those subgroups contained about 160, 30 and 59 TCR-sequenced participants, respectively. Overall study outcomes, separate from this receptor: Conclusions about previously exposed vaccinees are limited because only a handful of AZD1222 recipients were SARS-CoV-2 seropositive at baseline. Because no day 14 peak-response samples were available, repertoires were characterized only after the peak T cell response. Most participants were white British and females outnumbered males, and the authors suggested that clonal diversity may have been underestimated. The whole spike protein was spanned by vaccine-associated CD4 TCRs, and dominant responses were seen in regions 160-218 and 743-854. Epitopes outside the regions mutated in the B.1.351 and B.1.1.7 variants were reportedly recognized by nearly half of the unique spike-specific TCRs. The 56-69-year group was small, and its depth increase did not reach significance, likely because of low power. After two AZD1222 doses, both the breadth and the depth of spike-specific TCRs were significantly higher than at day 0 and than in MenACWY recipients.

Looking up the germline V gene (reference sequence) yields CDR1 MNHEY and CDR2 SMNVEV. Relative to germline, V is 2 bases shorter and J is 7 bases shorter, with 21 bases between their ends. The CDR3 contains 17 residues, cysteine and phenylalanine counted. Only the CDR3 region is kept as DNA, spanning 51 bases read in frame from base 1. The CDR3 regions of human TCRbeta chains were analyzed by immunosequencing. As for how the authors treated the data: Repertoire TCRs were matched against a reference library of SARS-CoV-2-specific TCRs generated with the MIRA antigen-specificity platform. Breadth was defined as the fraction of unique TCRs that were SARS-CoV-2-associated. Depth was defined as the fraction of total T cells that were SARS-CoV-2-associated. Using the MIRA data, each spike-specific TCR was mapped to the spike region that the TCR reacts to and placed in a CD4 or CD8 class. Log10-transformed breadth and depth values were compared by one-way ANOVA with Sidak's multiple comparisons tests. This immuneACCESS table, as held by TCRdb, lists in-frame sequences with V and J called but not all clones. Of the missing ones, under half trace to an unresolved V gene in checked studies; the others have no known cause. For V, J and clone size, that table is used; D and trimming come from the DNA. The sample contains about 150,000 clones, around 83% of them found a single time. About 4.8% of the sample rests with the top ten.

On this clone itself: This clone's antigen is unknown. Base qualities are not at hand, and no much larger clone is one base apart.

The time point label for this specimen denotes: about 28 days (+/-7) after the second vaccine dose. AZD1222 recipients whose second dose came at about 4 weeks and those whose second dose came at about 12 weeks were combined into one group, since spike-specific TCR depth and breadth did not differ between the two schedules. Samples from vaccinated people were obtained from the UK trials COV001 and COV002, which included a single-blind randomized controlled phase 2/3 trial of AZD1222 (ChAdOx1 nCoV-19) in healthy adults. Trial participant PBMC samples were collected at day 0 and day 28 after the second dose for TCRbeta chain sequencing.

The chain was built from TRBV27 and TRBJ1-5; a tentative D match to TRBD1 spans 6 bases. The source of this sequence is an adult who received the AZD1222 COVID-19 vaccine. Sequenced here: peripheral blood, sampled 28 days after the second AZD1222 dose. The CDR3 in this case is CASSLTGGGASGQPQHF. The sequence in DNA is TGTGCCAGCAGTTTAACGGGAGGGGGGGCATCGGGCCAGCCCCAGCATTTT.